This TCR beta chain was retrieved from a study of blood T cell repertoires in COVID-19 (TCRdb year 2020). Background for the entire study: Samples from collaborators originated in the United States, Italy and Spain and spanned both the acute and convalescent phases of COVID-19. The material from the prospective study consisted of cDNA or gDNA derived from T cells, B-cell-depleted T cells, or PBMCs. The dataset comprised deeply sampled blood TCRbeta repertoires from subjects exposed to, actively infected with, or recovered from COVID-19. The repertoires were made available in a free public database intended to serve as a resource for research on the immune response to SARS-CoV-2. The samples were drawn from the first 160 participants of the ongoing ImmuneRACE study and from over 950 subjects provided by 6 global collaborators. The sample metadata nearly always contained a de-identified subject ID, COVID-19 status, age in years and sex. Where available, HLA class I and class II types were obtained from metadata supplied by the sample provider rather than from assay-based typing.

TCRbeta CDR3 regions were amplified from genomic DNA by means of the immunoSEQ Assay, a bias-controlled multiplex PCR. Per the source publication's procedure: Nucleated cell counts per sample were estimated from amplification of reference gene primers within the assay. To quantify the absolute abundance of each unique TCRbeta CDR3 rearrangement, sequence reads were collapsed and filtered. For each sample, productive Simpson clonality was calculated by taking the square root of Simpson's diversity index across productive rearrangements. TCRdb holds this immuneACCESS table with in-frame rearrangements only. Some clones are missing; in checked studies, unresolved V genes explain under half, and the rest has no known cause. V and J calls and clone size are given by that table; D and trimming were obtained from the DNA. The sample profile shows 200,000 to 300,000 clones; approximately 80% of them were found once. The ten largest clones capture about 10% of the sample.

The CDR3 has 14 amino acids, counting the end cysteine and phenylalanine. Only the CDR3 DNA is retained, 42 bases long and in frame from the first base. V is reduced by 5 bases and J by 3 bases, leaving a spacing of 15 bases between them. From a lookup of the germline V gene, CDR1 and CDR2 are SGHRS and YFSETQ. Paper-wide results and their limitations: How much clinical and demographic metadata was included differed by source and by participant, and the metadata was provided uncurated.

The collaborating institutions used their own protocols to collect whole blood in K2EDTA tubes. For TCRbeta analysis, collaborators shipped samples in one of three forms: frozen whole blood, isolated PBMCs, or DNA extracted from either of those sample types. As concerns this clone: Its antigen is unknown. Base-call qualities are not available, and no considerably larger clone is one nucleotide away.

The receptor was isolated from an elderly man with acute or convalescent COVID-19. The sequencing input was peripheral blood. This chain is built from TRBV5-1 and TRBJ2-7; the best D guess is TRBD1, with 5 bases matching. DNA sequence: TGCGCCAGCAGACCGACAGCCTCACACTACGAGCAGTACTTC. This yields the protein CASRPTASHYEQYF.